This T cell receptor beta chain derives from a study of shared clonotypes between healthy human individuals. Germline-derived CDR1 and CDR2 are KGHSH and LQKENI. The CDR3 length is 14 residues. Trimming removed 3 bases from V and 0 bases from J, with 9 bases in between. Points on this clone: Its matching antigen is unknown.

In the study's own analysis: In the immunoSEQ data, sequences were junction-only and lacked quality scores, so filtering differed. TCRdb's copy holds only in-frame clones and misses some; the assay was immunoSEQ multiplex PCR. V and J calls and clone size are copied from that table; D and trimming were computed from the DNA. The table records 1.5 million to 1.9 million clones, roughly 98% of them present only once. Study-level findings and limits: The study found roughly 5% of naive CD4 clonotypes shared across a few donors.

Sequencing input: naive CD4+ T cells sorted from blood. Subset defined: CD45RA+ positively selected. This receptor was identified in a man aged 30 to 45 in good health. The V and J genes are TRBV18 and TRBJ2-7, with D tentatively TRBD2 (6 bases). CDR3 sequence: CASSPVDYSYEQYF. Written as DNA, the CDR3 is TGTGCCAGCTCACCGGTGGACTACTCCTACGAGCAGTACTTC.